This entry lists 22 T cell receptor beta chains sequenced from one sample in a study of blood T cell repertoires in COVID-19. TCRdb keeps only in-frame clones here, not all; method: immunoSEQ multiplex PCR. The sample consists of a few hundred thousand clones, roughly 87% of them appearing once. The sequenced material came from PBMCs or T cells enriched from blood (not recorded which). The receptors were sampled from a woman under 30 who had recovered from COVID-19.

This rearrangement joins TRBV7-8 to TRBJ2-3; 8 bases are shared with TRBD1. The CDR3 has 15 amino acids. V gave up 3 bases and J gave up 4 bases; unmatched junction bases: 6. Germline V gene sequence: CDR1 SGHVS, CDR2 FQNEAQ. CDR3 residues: CASSFSRQGPDTQYF. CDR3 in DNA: TGTGCCAGCAGCTTTTCAAGACAGGGGCCAGATACGCAGTATTTT.

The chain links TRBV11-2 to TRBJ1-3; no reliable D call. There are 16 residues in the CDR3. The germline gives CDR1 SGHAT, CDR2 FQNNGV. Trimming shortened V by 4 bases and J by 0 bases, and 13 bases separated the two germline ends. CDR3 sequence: CASSSSRSNSGNTIYF. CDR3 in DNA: TGTGCCAGCAGCTCGTCGAGGTCAAACTCTGGAAACACCATATATTTT. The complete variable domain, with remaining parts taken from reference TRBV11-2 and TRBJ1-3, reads EAGVAQSPRYKIIEKRQSVAFWCNPISGHATLYWYQQILGQGPKLLIQFQNNGVVDDSQLPKDRFSAERLKGVDSTLKIQPAKLEDSAVYLCASSSSRSNSGNTIYFGEGSWLTVV.

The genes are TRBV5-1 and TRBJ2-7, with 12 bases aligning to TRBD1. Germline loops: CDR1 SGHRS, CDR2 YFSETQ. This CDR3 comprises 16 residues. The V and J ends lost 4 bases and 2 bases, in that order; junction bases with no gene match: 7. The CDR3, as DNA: TGCGCCAGCAGCAGGGGACAGGGGGCCCGAACCTACGAGCAGTACTTC. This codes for CASSRGQGARTYEQYF.

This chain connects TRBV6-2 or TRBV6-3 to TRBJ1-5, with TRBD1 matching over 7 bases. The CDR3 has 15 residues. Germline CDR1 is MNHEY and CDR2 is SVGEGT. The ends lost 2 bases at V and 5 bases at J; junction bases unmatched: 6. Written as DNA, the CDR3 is TGTGCCAGCAGTTACGCGACAGGGCGGCATCAGCCCCAGCATTTT. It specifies CASSYATGRHQPQHF.

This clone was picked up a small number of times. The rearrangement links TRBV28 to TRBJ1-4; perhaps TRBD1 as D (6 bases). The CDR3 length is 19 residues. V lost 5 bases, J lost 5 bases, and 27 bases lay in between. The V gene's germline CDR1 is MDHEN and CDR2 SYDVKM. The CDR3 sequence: CASSPVRGRGPFLNEKLFF. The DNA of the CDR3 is TGTGCCAGCAGTCCGGTTCGGGGCAGGGGCCCTTTCCTCAATGAAAAACTGTTTTTT.

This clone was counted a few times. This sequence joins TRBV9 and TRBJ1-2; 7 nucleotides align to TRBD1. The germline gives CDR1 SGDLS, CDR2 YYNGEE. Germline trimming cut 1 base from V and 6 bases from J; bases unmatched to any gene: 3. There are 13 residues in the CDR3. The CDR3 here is CASSVTGVDGYTF. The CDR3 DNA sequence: TGTGCCAGCAGCGTAACAGGGGTTGATGGCTACACCTTC.

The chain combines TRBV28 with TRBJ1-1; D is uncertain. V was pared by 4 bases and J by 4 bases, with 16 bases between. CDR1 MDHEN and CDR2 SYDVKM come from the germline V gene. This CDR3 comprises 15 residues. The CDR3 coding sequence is TGTGCCAGCAGTTCGGAACCTCGGGCGGGCACTGAAGCTTTCTTT. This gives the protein CASSSEPRAGTEAFF.

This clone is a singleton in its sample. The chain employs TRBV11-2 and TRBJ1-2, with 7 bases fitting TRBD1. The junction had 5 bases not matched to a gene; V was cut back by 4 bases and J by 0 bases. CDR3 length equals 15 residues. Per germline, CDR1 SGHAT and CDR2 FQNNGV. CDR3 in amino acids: CASSSRQGANYGYTF. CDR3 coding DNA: TGTGCCAGCAGCTCGAGACAGGGCGCTAACTATGGCTACACCTTC.

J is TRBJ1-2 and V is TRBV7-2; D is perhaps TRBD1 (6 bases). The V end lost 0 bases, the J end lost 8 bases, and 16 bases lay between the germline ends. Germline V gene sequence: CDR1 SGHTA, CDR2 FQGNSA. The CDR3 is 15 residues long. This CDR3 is CASSLAGGGVQGYTF. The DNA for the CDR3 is TGTGCCAGCAGCTTAGCTGGCGGGGGCGTCCAGGGCTACACCTTC. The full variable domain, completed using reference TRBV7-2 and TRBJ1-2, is GAGVSQSPSNKVTEKGKDVELRCDPISGHTALYWYRQSLGQGLEFLIYFQGNSAPDKSGLPSDRFSAERTGGSVSTLTIQRTQQEDSAVYLCASSLAGGGVQGYTFGSGTRLTVV.

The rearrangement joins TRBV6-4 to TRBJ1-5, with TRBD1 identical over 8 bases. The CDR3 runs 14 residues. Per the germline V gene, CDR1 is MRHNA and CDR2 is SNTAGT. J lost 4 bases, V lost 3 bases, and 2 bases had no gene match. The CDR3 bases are TGTGCCAGCAGTGAACAGGGGGGGAATCAGCCCCAGCATTTT. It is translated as CASSEQGGNQPQHF.

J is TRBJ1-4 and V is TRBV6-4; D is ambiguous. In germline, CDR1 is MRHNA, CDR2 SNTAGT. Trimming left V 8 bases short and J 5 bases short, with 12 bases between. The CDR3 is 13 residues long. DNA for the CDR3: TGTGCCAGCTCGGCAGGCCGGAATGAAAAACTGTTTTTT. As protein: CASSAGRNEKLFF.

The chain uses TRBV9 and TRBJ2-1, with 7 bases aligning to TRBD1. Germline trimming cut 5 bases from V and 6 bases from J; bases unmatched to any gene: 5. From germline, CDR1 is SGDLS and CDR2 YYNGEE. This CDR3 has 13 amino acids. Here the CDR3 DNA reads TGTGCCAGCAGAGCTACAGGGGTCAATGAGCAGTTCTTC. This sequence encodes CASRATGVNEQFF. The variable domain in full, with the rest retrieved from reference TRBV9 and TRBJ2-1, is DSGVTQTPKHLITATGQRVTLRCSPRSGDLSVYWYQQSLDQGLQFLIQYYNGEERAKGNILERFSAQQFPDLHSELNLSSLELGDSALYFCASRATGVNEQFFGPGTRLTVL.

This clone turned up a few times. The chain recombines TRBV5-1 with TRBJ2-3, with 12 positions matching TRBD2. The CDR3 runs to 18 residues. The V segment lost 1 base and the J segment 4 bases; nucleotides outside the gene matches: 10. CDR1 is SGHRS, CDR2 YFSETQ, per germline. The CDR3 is CASSLRGPLAGGPDTQYF. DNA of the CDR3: TGCGCCAGCAGCTTGAGGGGGCCACTAGCGGGGGGCCCAGATACGCAGTATTTT.

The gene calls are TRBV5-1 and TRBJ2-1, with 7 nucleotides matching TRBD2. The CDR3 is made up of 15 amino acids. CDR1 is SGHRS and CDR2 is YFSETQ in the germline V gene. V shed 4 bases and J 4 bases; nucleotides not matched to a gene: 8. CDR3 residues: CASSPLGGGYNEQFF. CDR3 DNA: TGCGCCAGCAGCCCTCTGGGGGGGGGATACAATGAGCAGTTCTTC.

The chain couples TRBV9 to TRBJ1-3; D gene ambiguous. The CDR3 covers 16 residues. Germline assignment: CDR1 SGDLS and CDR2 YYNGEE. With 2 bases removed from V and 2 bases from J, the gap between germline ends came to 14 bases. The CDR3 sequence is CASSVGSPRTGNTIYF. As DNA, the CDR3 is TGTGCCAGCAGCGTTGGTTCCCCGAGGACTGGAAACACCATATATTTT.

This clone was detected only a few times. CDR3 region: CASSLQAGGSSYNEQFF. CDR3 sequence (DNA): TGTGCCAGCAGCTTACAAGCGGGGGGTTCTTCCTACAATGAGCAGTTCTTC. The rearrangement uses TRBV7-3 and TRBJ2-1; 9 bases fit TRBD2. There are 17 residues in the CDR3. V dropped 2 bases and J dropped 1; count of bases not matched to a gene: 6. In germline, CDR1 is SGHTA, CDR2 FQGTGA.

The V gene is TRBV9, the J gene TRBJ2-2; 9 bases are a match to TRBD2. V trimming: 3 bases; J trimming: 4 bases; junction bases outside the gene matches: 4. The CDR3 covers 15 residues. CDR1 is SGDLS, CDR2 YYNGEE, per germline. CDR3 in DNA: TGTGCCAGCAGCGGCGGGAGGGGGGTCACCGGGGAGCTGTTTTTT. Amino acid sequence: CASSGGRGVTGELFF. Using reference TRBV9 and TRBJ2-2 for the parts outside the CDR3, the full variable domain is DSGVTQTPKHLITATGQRVTLRCSPRSGDLSVYWYQQSLDQGLQFLIQYYNGEERAKGNILERFSAQQFPDLHSELNLSSLELGDSALYFCASSGGRGVTGELFFGEGSRLTVL.

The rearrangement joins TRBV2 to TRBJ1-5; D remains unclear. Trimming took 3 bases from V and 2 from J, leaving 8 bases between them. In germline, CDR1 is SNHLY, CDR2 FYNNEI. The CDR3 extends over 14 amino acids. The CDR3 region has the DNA TGTGCCAGCAGTGACTTATATGGCAATCAGCCCCAGCATTTT. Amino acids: CASSDLYGNQPQHF.

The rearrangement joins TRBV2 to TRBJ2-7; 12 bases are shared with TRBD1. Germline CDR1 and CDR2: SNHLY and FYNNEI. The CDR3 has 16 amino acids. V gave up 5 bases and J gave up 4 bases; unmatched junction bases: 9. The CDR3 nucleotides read TGTGCCAGCAGTTTCCCCGGGACAGGGGGCTGGTACGAGCAGTACTTC. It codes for CASSFPGTGGWYEQYF.

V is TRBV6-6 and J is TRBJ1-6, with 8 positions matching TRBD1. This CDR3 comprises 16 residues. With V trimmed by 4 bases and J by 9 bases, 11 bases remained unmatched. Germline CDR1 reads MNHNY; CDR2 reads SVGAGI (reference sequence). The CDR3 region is CASSSKTGVDGSPLHF. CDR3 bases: TGTGCCAGCAGTTCGAAGACAGGGGTAGACGGTTCACCCCTCCACTTT.

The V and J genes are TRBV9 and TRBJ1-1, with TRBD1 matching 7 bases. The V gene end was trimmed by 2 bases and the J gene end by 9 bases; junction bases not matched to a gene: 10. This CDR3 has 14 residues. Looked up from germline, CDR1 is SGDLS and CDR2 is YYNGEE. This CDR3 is CASSVDGQEQKAFF. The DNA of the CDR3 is TGTGCCAGCAGCGTGGACGGACAGGAGCAAAAAGCTTTCTTT. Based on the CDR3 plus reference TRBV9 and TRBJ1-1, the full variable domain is DSGVTQTPKHLITATGQRVTLRCSPRSGDLSVYWYQQSLDQGLQFLIQYYNGEERAKGNILERFSAQQFPDLHSELNLSSLELGDSALYFCASSVDGQEQKAFFGQGTRLTVV.

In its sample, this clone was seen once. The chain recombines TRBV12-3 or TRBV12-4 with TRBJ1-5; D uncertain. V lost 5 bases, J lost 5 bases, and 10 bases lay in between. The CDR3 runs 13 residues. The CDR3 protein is CASSPLLYQPQHF. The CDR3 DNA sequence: TGTGCCAGCAGTCCTCTCTTGTATCAGCCCCAGCATTTT.